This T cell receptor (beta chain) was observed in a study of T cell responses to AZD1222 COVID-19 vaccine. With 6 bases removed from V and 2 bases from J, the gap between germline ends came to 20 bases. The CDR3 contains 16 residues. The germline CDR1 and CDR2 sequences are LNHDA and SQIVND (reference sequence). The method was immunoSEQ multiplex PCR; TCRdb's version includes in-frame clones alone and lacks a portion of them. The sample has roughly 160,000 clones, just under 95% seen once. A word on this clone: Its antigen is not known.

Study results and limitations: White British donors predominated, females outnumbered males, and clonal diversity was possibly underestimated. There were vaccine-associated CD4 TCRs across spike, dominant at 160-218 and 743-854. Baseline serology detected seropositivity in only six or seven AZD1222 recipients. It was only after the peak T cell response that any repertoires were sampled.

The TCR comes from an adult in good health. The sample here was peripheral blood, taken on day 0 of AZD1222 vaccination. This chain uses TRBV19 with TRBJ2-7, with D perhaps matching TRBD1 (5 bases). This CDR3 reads CASSRRIGQFTYEQYF. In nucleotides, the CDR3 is TGTGCCAGTAGCCGAAGAATCGGACAATTCACCTACGAGCAGTACTTC. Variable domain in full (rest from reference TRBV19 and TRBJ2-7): DGGITQSPKYLFRKEGQNVTLSCEQNLNHDAMYWYRQDPGQGLRLIYYSQIVNDFQKGDIAEGYSVSREKKESFPLTVTSAQKNPTAFYLCASSRRIGQFTYEQYFGPGTRLTVT.